The subject of this entry is one T cell receptor beta chain. Its specificity is not known. Germline CDR1 MNHEY, CDR2 SVGAGI. V lost 6 bases, J lost 3 bases, and 20 bases lay in between. The CDR3 contains 17 residues. Unique molecular identifiers were affixed to single, distinct cDNA molecules. TCRdb fed the 5' RACE reads into MiXCR, producing one record per CDR3 protein. The table has roughly 120,000 distinct CDR3 sequences, approximately 12% seen once. These data belong to a study of early T cells in non-severe SARS-CoV-2 infection. Study-wide context: The study sequenced bulk RNA from unsorted whole blood, with chains unpaired. General observations from the study: The matching step, a VDJdb search, favored anti-spike CD8 responses and missed private and CD4 specificities.

This clonotype originated in an adult who was a healthcare worker with PCR-confirmed SARS-CoV-2 infection or an uninfected control (not recorded which). The chain carries TRBV6-5 and TRBJ2-2; TRBD1 might be the D (5 bases). The sample here was whole blood, taken at baseline. The CDR3 DNA reads as TGTGCCAGCAGGCCGAGGCTGACAGTTCCATACACCGGGGAGCTGTTTTTT. It encodes CASRPRLTVPYTGELFF.